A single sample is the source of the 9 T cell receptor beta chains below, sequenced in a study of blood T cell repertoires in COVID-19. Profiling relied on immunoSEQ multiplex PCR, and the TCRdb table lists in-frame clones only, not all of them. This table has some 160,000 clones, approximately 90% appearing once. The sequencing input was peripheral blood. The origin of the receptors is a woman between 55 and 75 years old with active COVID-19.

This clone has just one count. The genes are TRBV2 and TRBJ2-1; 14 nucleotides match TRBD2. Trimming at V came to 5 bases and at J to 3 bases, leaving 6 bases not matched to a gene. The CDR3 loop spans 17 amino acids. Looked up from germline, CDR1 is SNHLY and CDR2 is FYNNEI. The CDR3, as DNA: TGTGCCAGCAGTAAGGGACTAGCGGGAGTTGGCTACAATGAGCAGTTCTTC. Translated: CASSKGLAGVGYNEQFF. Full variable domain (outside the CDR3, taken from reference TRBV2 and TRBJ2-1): EPEVTQTPSHQVTQMGQEVILRCVPISNHLYFYWYRQILGQKVEFLVSFYNNEISEKSEIFDDQFSVERPDGSNFTLKIRSTKLEDSAMYFCASSKGLAGVGYNEQFFGPGTRLTVL.

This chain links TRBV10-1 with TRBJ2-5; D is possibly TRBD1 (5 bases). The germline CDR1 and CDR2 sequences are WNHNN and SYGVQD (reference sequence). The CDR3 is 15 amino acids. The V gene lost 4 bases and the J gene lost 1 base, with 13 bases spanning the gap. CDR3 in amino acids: CASSVGRDAQETQYF. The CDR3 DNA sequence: TGCGCCAGCAGTGTGGGCAGGGATGCCCAAGAGACCCAGTACTTC.

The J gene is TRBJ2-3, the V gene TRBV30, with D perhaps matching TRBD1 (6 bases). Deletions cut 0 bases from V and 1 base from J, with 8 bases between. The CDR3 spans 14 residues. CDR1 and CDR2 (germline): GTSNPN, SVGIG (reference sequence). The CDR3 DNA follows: TGTGCCTGGAGTGTACCAGGGGGCACAGATACGCAGTATTTT. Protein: CAWSVPGGTDTQYF.

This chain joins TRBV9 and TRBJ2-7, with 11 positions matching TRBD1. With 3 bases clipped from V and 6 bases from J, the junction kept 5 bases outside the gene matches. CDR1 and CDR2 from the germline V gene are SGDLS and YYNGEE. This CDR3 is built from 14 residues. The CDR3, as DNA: TGTGCCAGCAGCGCAGCAGGGACAGGGGGCGAGCAGTACTTC. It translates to CASSAAGTGGEQYF.

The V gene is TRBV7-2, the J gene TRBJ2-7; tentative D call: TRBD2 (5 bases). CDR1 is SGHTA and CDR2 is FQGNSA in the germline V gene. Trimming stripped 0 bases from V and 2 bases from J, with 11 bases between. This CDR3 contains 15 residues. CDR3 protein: CASSLAASTTYEQYF. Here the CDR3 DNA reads TGTGCCAGCAGCTTAGCGGCTAGCACAACCTACGAGCAGTACTTC.

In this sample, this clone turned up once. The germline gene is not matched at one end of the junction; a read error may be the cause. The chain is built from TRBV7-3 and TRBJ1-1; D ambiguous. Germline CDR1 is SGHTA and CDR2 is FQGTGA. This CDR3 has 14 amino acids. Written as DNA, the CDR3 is TGTGCCAGCAGCTTAACTGCTATGGAGAAACCGCCGTCCTTT. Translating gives CASSLTAMEKPPSF. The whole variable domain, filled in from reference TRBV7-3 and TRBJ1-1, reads GAGVSQTPSNKVTEKGKYVELRCDPISGHTALYWYRQSLGQGPEFLIYFQGTGAADDSGLPNDRFFAVRPEGSVSTLKIQRTERGDSAVYLCASSLTAMEKPPSFGQGTRLTVV.

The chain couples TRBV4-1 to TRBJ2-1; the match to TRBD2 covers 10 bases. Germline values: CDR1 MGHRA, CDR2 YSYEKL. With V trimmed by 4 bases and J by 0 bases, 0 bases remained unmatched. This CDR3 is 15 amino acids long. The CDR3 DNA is TGCGCCAGCAGCCCTAGCGGGAGCTCCTACAATGAGCAGTTCTTC. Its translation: CASSPSGSSYNEQFF.

CDR3 nucleotide sequence: TGTGCCAGCAAAACTATAGGACCTTTCGGACTCGATTATTACGAGCAGTACTTC. It translates to CASKTIGPFGLDYYEQYF. The rearrangement links TRBV28 to TRBJ2-7; perhaps TRBD2 as D (5 bases). The CDR3 is 18 residues long. CDR1 and CDR2 from the germline V gene are MDHEN and SYDVKM. With 7 bases removed from V and 4 bases from J, the gap between germline ends came to 29 bases.

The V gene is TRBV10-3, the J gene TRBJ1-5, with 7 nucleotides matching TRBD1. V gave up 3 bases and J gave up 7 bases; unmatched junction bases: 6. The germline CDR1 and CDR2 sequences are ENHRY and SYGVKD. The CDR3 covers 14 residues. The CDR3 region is CAISERQGSQPQHF. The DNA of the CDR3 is TGTGCCATCAGTGAAAGACAGGGAAGCCAGCCCCAGCATTTT.